These 18 T cell receptor beta chains originate from one sample sequenced in a study of blood T cell repertoires in COVID-19. Some clones are missing from TCRdb's copy, which holds only in-frame ones; the method was immunoSEQ multiplex PCR. The repertoire holds 400,000 to 500,000 clones, with roughly 88% as singletons. The specimen sequenced was PBMCs or T cells enriched from blood (not recorded which). The source is a woman in her thirties or forties who had recovered from COVID-19.

V usage is TRBV29-1 and J usage is TRBJ1-1; D unclear. The CDR3 has 13 residues. V was cut by 6 bases and J by 5 bases, with 16 bases left in between. Germline values: CDR1 SQVTM, CDR2 ANQGSEA. CDR3 DNA: TGCAGCGTCTCTGAGGTTCCGGAGACTGAAGCTTTCTTT. This sequence encodes CSVSEVPETEAFF. Looking up the rest from reference TRBV29-1 and TRBJ1-1 gives the full variable domain: SAVISQKPSRDICQRGTSLTIQCQVDSQVTMMFWYRQQPGQSLTLIATANQGSEATYESGFVIDKFPISRPNLTFSTLTVSNMSPEDSSIYLCSVSEVPETEAFFGQGTRLTVV.

J is TRBJ1-6 and V is TRBV28, with 8 bases fitting TRBD1. V dropped 4 bases and J dropped 6; count of bases not matched to a gene: 2. The CDR3 length is 14 residues. Per the germline V gene, CDR1 is MDHEN and CDR2 is SYDVKM. The CDR3 nucleotides read TGTGCCAGCAGTTCGGGACAGGTTAATTCACCCCTCCACTTT. Translated: CASSSGQVNSPLHF.

The CDR3 nucleotides read TGTGCCAGCAGCGAACGACAGGCCAACACCGGGGAGCTGTTTTTT. Translation gives CASSERQANTGELFF. The rearrangement uses TRBV9 and TRBJ2-2, with D perhaps matching TRBD1 (6 bases). V was clipped by 3 bases and J by 2 bases, with 11 bases between them. Germline-derived CDR1 and CDR2 are SGDLS and YYNGEE. The CDR3 has 15 residues.

The rearrangement joins TRBV7-2 to TRBJ2-4, with 7 bases that match TRBD2. This CDR3 comprises 15 residues. The germline CDR1 and CDR2 sequences are SGHTA and FQGNSA. Trimming took 0 bases from V and 2 from J; bases not matched to a gene: 1. This chain's CDR3 is CASSLAGGPKNIQYF. CDR3 coding DNA: TGTGCCAGCAGCTTAGCGGGAGGGCCCAAAAACATTCAGTACTTC.

The chain combines TRBV3-1 (or the pseudogene TRBV3-2) with TRBJ1-1; D not certain. Trimming left V 1 base short and J 6 bases short, with 6 bases between. Germline-derived CDR1 and CDR2 are LGHDT and YNNKEL (reference sequence). This CDR3 has 12 residues. The CDR3 loop is CASSQGESEAFF. The DNA for the CDR3 is TGTGCCAGCAGCCAAGGGGAGTCTGAAGCTTTCTTT.

The gene calls are TRBV11-3 and TRBJ2-3; 11 bases are a match to TRBD2. The germline V gene encodes CDR1 SGHNT and CDR2 YENEEA. The CDR3 extends over 18 amino acids. With 5 bases clipped from V and 1 base from J, the junction kept 11 bases outside the gene matches. The CDR3 is CASSPYGLAGGGTDTQYF. The CDR3 nucleotides are TGTGCCAGCAGCCCGTACGGGCTAGCGGGAGGCGGCACAGATACGCAGTATTTT.

This chain uses TRBV20-1 with TRBJ1-3; no clear D. This CDR3 comprises 13 residues. Deletions cut 3 bases from V and 4 bases from J, with 10 bases between. From germline, CDR1 is DFQATT and CDR2 SNEGSKA (reference sequence). Here the CDR3 reads CSASRGVGNTIYF. In DNA, the CDR3 is TGCAGTGCTAGTCGGGGAGTGGGAAACACCATATATTTT.

This CDR3 reads CAGSSGRAETQYF. Here the CDR3 DNA reads TGTGCCGGCTCTAGCGGGAGAGCTGAGACCCAGTACTTC. The J gene is TRBJ2-5, the V gene TRBV6-5; 10 bases are a match to TRBD2. Germline CDR1 is MNHEY and CDR2 is SVGAGI. V dropped 11 bases and J dropped 5; count of bases not matched to a gene: 8. The CDR3 has 13 residues.

The chain links TRBV2 to TRBJ2-2, with a tentative D call TRBD2 (6 bases). Germline V gene lookup returns CDR1 SNHLY and CDR2 FYNNEI. Trimming pared 3 bases from V and 6 bases from J, leaving 11 bases between. There are 14 residues in the CDR3. CDR3 residues: CASSDSWGAGELFF. The CDR3 DNA sequence: TGTGCCAGCAGTGATTCATGGGGGGCCGGGGAGCTGTTTTTT.

The genes are TRBV5-1 and TRBJ1-1, with TRBD1 as a possible D gene (6 bases). Germline CDR1 reads SGHRS; CDR2 reads YFSETQ. The length of the CDR3 is 15 residues. Trimming pared 0 bases from V and 5 bases from J, leaving 14 bases between. This CDR3 reads CASSLGPGQITEAFF. CDR3 in DNA: TGCGCCAGCAGCTTGGGCCCCGGACAGATAACTGAAGCTTTCTTT.

The CDR3 region is CASSKGQGNPNTEAFF. The CDR3 nucleotides are TGTGCCAGCAGTAAGGGACAGGGGAACCCGAACACTGAAGCTTTCTTT. This chain joins TRBV6-2 or TRBV6-3 and TRBJ1-1; TRBD1 aligns across 10 bases. V dropped 5 bases and J dropped 1; count of bases not matched to a gene: 7. Germline CDR1 reads MNHEY; CDR2 reads SVGEGT. CDR3 length: 16 residues.

The chain employs TRBV7-9 and TRBJ2-2; no clear D gene. This CDR3 comprises 13 residues. Trimming took off 0 bases at V and 6 bases at J, with 5 bases between the two ends. Germline lookup yields CDR1 SEHNR and CDR2 FQNEAQ (reference sequence). CDR3 nucleotide sequence: TGTGCCAGCAGCTTAGCCTCGTCCGGGGAGCTGTTTTTT. Translated, it gives CASSLASSGELFF.

This chain links TRBV27 with TRBJ1-2; perhaps TRBD1 as D (5 bases). CDR3 size: 14 residues. Between the trimmed V and J ends, which lost 6 bases and 2 bases, there was a span of 13 bases. From germline, CDR1 is MNHEY and CDR2 SMNVEV (reference sequence). CDR3 DNA: TGTGCCAGCAGCCCGATCGACAGCAACTATGGCTACACCTTC. Its translation: CASSPIDSNYGYTF.

The V call is TRBV6-6, the J call TRBJ1-2; perhaps TRBD1 as D (5 bases). Germline V lookup: CDR1 MNHNY, CDR2 SVGAGI (reference sequence). V dropped 6 bases and J dropped 7 bases, with 12 bases sitting between them. The CDR3 consists of 12 residues. The CDR3: CASRPRRGGYTF. The CDR3 DNA sequence: TGTGCCAGCAGGCCTAGGAGGGGTGGCTACACCTTC.

This sequence joins TRBV7-2 and TRBJ1-1; D may be TRBD1 (5 bases). The germline gives CDR1 SGHTA, CDR2 FQGNSA. The CDR3 extends over 14 amino acids. V was shortened by 3 bases and J by 0 bases, with 8 bases between the two germline ends. The CDR3 nucleotides read TGTGCCAGCAGCTTCGGACATTTGAACACTGAAGCTTTCTTT. This gives the protein CASSFGHLNTEAFF.

The chain's CDR3 is CASSAGSENIQYF. The CDR3 nucleotides read TGCGCCAGCAGCGCGGGGTCCGAAAACATTCAGTACTTC. J is TRBJ2-4 and V is TRBV5-1, with D possibly matching TRBD2 (6 bases). The CDR3 is 13 residues long. Trimming left V 4 bases short and J 5 bases short, with 10 bases between. Germline CDR1 and CDR2: SGHRS and YFSETQ.

The chain has TRBV27 and TRBJ2-4; TRBD1 agrees at 9 bases. Losses at the gene ends were 4 bases for V and 9 bases for J; bases not matched to a gene: 10. Germline CDR1 and CDR2: MNHEY and SMNVEV (reference sequence). This CDR3 contains 15 residues. The CDR3 region has the DNA TGTGCCAGCAGTTCCCGGGACAGGGCTACGGGCATTCAGTACTTC. It is translated as CASSSRDRATGIQYF.

This chain connects TRBV7-6 to TRBJ1-2, with D tentatively TRBD1 (6 bases). This CDR3 contains 13 residues. Deletions cut 5 bases from V and 0 bases from J, with 7 bases between. The germline CDR1 and CDR2 sequences are SGHVS and FNYEAQ. CDR3 in DNA: TGTGCCAGCAGCCGGACAGCTAACTATGGCTACACCTTC. Translating gives CASSRTANYGYTF.